This TCR beta chain appears in the sequencing data of a study of T cells in Graves' hyperthyroidism and ophthalmopathy. Trimming removed 3 bases from V and 4 bases from J; junction bases left unmatched: 7. Germline V gives CDR1 MDHEN, CDR2 SYDVKM. CDR3 size: 15 residues. What was amplified from RNA transcripts were TCR beta CDR3 regions. TCR CDR3 underwent first-round RT-PCR with the HTBI primer set. One entry per CDR3 protein, called by TCRdb with MiXCR from the multiplex PCR reads. The table has roughly 710,000 distinct CDR3 sequences, roughly a third seen once. This clonotype was counted only a few times.

J is TRBJ2-5 and V is TRBV28, with 8 bases aligning to TRBD2. This receptor was taken from a woman aged 40 to 50 with Graves' hyperthyroidism. Input material: blood. The CDR3 nucleotides are TGTGCCAGCAGTTTCCTGGCGGGAGGTGTAGAGACCCAGTACTTC. Translated: CASSFLAGGVETQYF. Drawing the rest from reference TRBV28 and TRBJ2-5, the complete variable domain is DVKVTQSSRYLVKRTGEKVFLECVQDMDHENMFWYRQDPGLGLRLIYFSYDVKMKEKGDIPEGYSVSREKKERFSLILESASTNQTSMYLCASSFLAGGVETQYFGPGTRLLVL.